Shown below are 14 T cell receptor beta chains from a single sample sequenced in a study of CD8+CD57+ T cells in acquired aplastic anemia. Investigators profiled TCR beta VDJ and CDR3 from genomic DNA template. TCRdb used MiXCR to reprocess the reads, holding one entry per CDR3 protein. The sample carries hundreds of thousands of distinct CDR3 sequences, roughly 64% recorded once. The sequenced material came from sorted CD4+, CD8+, or CD8+CD57+ T cells (not recorded which) from PBMCs. These receptors originate from a human donor in good health, serving as a control.

V is TRBV20-1 and J is TRBJ2-1; weak D call: TRBD2 (7 bases). Germline CDR1 DFQATT, CDR2 SNEGSKA (reference sequence). This CDR3 region has 15 residues. Trimming took 3 bases from V and 0 from J, leaving 12 bases between them. In DNA, the CDR3 is TGCAGTGCTAGGAAGGGGGGGGTCTCCTACAATGAGCAGTTCTTC. This encodes CSARKGGVSYNEQFF.

This clonotype came up many times. The chain joins TRBV10-3 to TRBJ2-3; 11 nucleotides match TRBD2. Germline lookup yields CDR1 ENHRY and CDR2 SYGVKD. Losses at the gene ends were 6 bases for V and 9 bases for J; bases not matched to a gene: 11. The CDR3 loop spans 15 amino acids. CDR3 protein: CAIRALAGGYGTQYF. The CDR3 nucleotides are TGTGCCATCAGGGCGCTAGCGGGGGGATACGGAACGCAGTATTTT.

The sample holds one count of this clonotype. The chain is built from TRBV19 and TRBJ1-5, with a tentative D call TRBD1 (6 bases). This CDR3 region has 15 residues. Germline loops: CDR1 LNHDA, CDR2 SQIVND (reference sequence). V was pared by 3 bases and J by 7 bases, with 16 bases between. CDR3 protein: CASSIQGTSHQPQHF. CDR3 DNA sequence: TGTGCCAGTAGTATTCAAGGGACATCTCACCAGCCCCAGCATTTT.

This clonotype has just one count. V and J are TRBV10-3 and TRBJ1-2; the D gene is possibly TRBD1 (5 bases). With 10 bases removed from V and 8 bases from J, the gap between germline ends came to 17 bases. The CDR3 contains 12 residues. Germline V lookup: CDR1 ENHRY, CDR2 SYGVKD. The CDR3 DNA follows: TGTGCCAGCCGGGGGGGGGAGGGGGGCTACACCTTC. Its translation is CASRGGEGGYTF.

The chain employs TRBV5-5 and TRBJ2-7; D may be TRBD1 (5 bases). Trimming stripped 4 bases from V and 2 bases from J, with 16 bases between. The CDR3 consists of 15 residues. Germline V gives CDR1 SGHKS, CDR2 YYEKEE (reference sequence). The CDR3 DNA is TGTGCCAGCAGCCACGAAGGTAGGGGCGCCTACGAGCAGTACTTC. This gives the protein CASSHEGRGAYEQYF.

The J gene is TRBJ1-5, the V gene TRBV5-1; no firm D call. The CDR3 spans 12 residues. CDR1 is SGHRS and CDR2 is YFSETQ in the germline V gene. Deletions cut 2 bases from V and 11 bases from J, with 11 bases between. The CDR3 spells CASSLGLGAQHF. CDR3 DNA sequence: TGCGCCAGCAGCTTAGGACTGGGTGCCCAGCATTTT.

This chain links TRBV9 with TRBJ1-1; the D is unclear. Germline values: CDR1 SGDLS, CDR2 YYNGEE. The CDR3 is 15 residues long. The V end lost 0 bases, the J end lost 6 bases, and 15 bases lay between the germline ends. Here the CDR3 reads CASSVAGTIPSEAFF. The DNA for the CDR3 is TGTGCCAGCAGCGTAGCAGGCACTATTCCCTCTGAAGCTTTCTTT.

V gene TRBV20-1 combines with J gene TRBJ1-1; D is undetermined. Germline lookup yields CDR1 DFQATT and CDR2 SNEGSKA (reference sequence). The length of the CDR3 is 16 residues. V was pared by 4 bases and J by 0 bases, with 18 bases between. The CDR3 region is CSAMKVLSWLNTEAFF. For the CDR3, the DNA is TGCAGTGCTATGAAGGTCCTGTCTTGGTTGAACACTGAAGCTTTCTTT.

A remark on this clonotype: Compared with germline, one end of the junction differs, possibly owing to a read error. The chain employs TRBV7-9 and TRBJ2-7; 8 positions match TRBD2. The CDR3 has 14 amino acids. Germline values: CDR1 SEHNR, CDR2 FQNEAQ (reference sequence). DNA for the CDR3: TGTGCCAGCAGTCGGGGGGGGAATGAGCCCCAGCAGTTTTTC. Protein product: CASSRGGNEPQQFF.

To note about this clonotype: The junction shows a germline mismatch at one end, possibly a read error. The chain couples TRBV19 to TRBJ2-5; no clear D gene. Germline-derived CDR1 and CDR2 are LNHDA and SQIVND (reference sequence). CDR3 length: 14 amino acids. CDR3 nucleotides: TGTGCCAGTAGTCTAGAGTCCAGTCGAGAGACCCAGTACTTC. Encoded protein: CASSLESSRETQYF.

This clonotype appeared a single time. One end of the junction varies from germline; a read error may be responsible. This chain joins TRBV20-1 and TRBJ1-1; D ambiguous. The CDR3 extends over 10 amino acids. Germline loops: CDR1 DFQATT, CDR2 SNEGSKA (reference sequence). CDR3 sequence reads: CSAGNTAAFF. CDR3 nucleotide sequence: TGCAGTGCTGGAAACACTGCAGCTTTCTTT.

A note on this clonotype: This CDR3 is missing its conserved last phenylalanine or tryptophan, likely due to a read error. No DNA is shown, since the ends of the CDR3 on it are uncertain; the CDR3 is the one TCRdb lists. The chain has TRBV2 and TRBJ2-3. CDR1 is SNHLY, CDR2 FYNNEI, per germline. The CDR3 spans 15 amino acids, including both terminal residues. The CDR3 here is CASSGGPMYGYTFGS.

The chain carries TRBV7-9 and TRBJ1-1; D gene uncertain. The CDR3 extends over 16 amino acids. V dropped 0 bases and J dropped 7 bases, with 18 bases sitting between them. Per germline, CDR1 SEHNR and CDR2 FQNEAQ (reference sequence). The CDR3 nucleotides read TGTGCCAGCAGCTTAGCGAACGGGGAGAGGAACTATGAAGCTTTCTTT. This gives the protein CASSLANGERNYEAFF.

The chain links TRBV7-2 to TRBJ2-1; D is tentatively TRBD1 or TRBD2 (6 bases each). This CDR3 is built from 15 residues. The V end lost 3 bases, the J end lost 5 bases, and 14 bases lay between the germline ends. CDR1 is SGHTA and CDR2 is FQGNSA in the germline V gene. CDR3 sequence: CASSLTGGTNNEQFF. In nucleotides, the CDR3 is TGTGCCAGCAGCTTGACAGGCGGGACCAACAATGAGCAGTTCTTC.